What follows is one TCR beta chain and its context. Repertoires were generated with immunoSEQ multiplex PCR, while TCRdb's copy carries only in-frame clones and drops some. There are approximately 13,000 clones in the sample; around 82% occur only once, and approximately 2.2% lies in the top ten. The data were obtained in a study of chemoradiotherapy in HPV16-positive cancers. This material was obtained from a patient who underwent chemoradiotherapy. The receptor comes from a human donor with HPV-associated anogenital cancer.

The CDR3: CASSLAGTGAWDNSPLHF. CDR3 coding DNA: TGTGCCAGCAGTTTAGCCGGGACAGGGGCATGGGATAATTCACCCCTCCACTTT. This chain links TRBV28 with TRBJ1-6, with TRBD1 identical over 10 bases. This CDR3 region has 18 residues. Looked up from germline, CDR1 is MDHEN and CDR2 is SYDVKM. J was trimmed by 5 bases and V by 2 bases; bases with no gene match: 9.